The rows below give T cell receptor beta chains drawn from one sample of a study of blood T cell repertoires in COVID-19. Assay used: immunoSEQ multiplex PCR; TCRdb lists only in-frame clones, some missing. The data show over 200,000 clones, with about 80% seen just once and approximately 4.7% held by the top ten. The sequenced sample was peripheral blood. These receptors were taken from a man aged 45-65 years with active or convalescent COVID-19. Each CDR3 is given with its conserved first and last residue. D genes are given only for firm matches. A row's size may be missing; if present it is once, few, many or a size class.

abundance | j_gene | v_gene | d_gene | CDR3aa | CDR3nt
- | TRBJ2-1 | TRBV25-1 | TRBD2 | CASSGGLGAYEQFF | TGTGCCAGCAGTGGGGGACTAGGGGCCTATGAGCAGTTCTTC
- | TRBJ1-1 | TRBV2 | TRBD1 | CASSDRGRGNTEAFF | TGTGCCAGCAGTGACAGGGGGCGCGGGAACACTGAAGCTTTCTTT
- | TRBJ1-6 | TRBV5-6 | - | CASSYDWSSYNSPLHF | TGTGCCAGCAGTTACGACTGGAGCTCCTATAATTCACCCCTCCACTTT
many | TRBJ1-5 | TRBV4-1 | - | CASSQAQYSNQPQHF | TGCGCCAGCAGCCAAGCGCAGTATAGCAATCAGCCCCAGCATTTT
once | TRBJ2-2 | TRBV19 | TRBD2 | CASLRLAERPGAGELFF | TGTGCCTCTTTACGACTAGCGGAAAGACCCGGGGCCGGGGAGCTGTTTTTT
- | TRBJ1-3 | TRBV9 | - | CASSAGSSGNTIYF | TGTGCCAGCAGCGCAGGGTCGTCTGGAAACACCATATATTTT
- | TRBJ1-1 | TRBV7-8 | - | CASSLRERSEAFF | TGTGCCAGCAGCTTAAGGGAGAGGAGTGAAGCTTTCTTT
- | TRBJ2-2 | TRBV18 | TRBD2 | CASSPLRLADNTGELFF | TGTGCCAGCTCACCACTCCGGCTAGCGGATAACACCGGGGAGCTGTTTTTT
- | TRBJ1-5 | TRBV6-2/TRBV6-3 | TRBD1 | CASSYSPTGNGNQPQHF | TGTGCCAGCAGTTACTCCCCGACAGGGAATGGCAATCAGCCCCAGCATTTT
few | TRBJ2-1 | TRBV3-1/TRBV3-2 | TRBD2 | CASSQLWLAGNNEQFF | TGTGCCAGCAGCCAACTCTGGCTAGCGGGCAACAATGAGCAGTTCTTC
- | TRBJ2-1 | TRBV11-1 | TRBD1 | CASSQEQGDRGNEQFF | TGTGCCAGCAGCCAGGAGCAAGGGGACAGGGGCAATGAGCAGTTCTTC
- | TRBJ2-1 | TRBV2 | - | CASRDRAYNEQFF | TGTGCCAGCAGGGACAGAGCCTACAATGAGCAGTTCTTC
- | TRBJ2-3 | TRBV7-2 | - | CASSLVGAVSTDTQYF | TGTGCCAGCAGCTTAGTAGGAGCGGTGAGCACAGATACGCAGTATTTT
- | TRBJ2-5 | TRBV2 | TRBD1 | CASSEGPGQGETQYF | TGTGCCAGCAGTGAAGGACCGGGACAGGGGGAGACCCAGTACTTC
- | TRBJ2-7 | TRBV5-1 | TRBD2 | CASSGGGARNEQYF | TGCGCCAGCAGCGGCGGGGGGGCTCGGAACGAGCAGTACTTC
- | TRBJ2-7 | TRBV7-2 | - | CASSFDSYSYEQYF | TGTGCCAGCAGCTTTGACAGCTACTCCTACGAGCAGTACTTC
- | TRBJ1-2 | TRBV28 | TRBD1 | CASSSTGTVNSF | TGTGCCAGCAGCTCAACCGGGACAGTGAACTCCTTC
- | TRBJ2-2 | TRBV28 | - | CASRGLPGGELFF | TGTGCCAGCAGGGGACTCCCGGGCGGGGAGCTGTTTTTT
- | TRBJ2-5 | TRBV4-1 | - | CASSSPGLLQETQYF | TGCGCCAGCAGCTCTCCGGGACTTCTTCAAGAGACCCAGTACTTC
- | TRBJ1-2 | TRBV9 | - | CASSVGLHLLGGATYGYTF | TGTGCCAGCAGCGTAGGATTGCATCTATTAGGAGGGGCGACCTATGGCTACACCTTC
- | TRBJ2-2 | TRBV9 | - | CASSVSGTGELFF | TGTGCCAGCAGCGTATCGGGAACCGGGGAGCTGTTTTTT
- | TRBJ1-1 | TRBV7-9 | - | CASSLVAGARTEAFF | TGTGCCAGCAGCTTAGTGGCAGGGGCTAGGACTGAAGCTTTCTTT
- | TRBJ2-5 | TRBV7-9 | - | CASSAGGGQETQYF | TGTGCCAGCAGCGCCGGGGGTGGGCAAGAGACCCAGTACTTC
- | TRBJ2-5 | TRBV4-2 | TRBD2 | CASSQVGVAGGETQYF | TGTGCCAGCAGCCAAGTGGGGGTAGCGGGGGGTGAGACCCAGTACTTC
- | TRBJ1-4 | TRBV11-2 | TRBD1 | CASSRQGDEKLFF | TGTGCCAGCAGCCGACAGGGGGATGAAAAACTGTTTTTT
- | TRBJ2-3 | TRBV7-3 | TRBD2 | CASSSGLAVDTQYF | TGTGCCAGCAGCTCGGGACTAGCGGTGGATACGCAGTATTTT